Sequencing of this T cell receptor beta chain was carried out in a study of TIL therapy for anti-PD-1-resistant metastatic lung cancer. Background on the study: Median patient age was approximately 58, ranging roughly 38-75 years. Tumors carried a median about 1.6 non-synonymous mutations per megabase.

Study findings and constraints: The cohort had more treatment-naive, never-smoker and oncogene-addicted patients than typical.

Trimming cost V 0 bases and J 7 bases, with 10 bases left between them. The CDR3 runs to 13 residues. Germline CDR1 and CDR2: SGHAT and FQNNGV. The immunoSEQ assay was v3. Sequencing depth was around 1.9 million read pairs for survey level, roughly 4.5-6.5 million for deep. Assay used: immunoSEQ multiplex PCR; TCRdb lists only in-frame clones, some missing. The sample yields fewer than 20,000 clones, about four fifths seen once. Time point given: pre-treatment sample, taken before nivolumab and TIL therapy. Note on this clone: Its antigen is as yet unknown.

The chain is built from TRBV11-2 and TRBJ2-7; D not certain. The source is a person aged 25 to 80 with non-small cell lung cancer. Source: blood, taken at baseline. CDR3 in DNA: TGTGCCAGCAGCTTAGATCGGATGAGGGAGCAGTACTTC. The encoded protein is CASSLDRMREQYF.